Shown below are 21 T cell receptor beta chains from a single sample sequenced in a study of T cell repertoires in cytomegalovirus infection. TCRdb reanalysed the reads using MiXCR and keeps one entry per CDR3 protein. The sample yields hundreds of thousands of distinct CDR3 sequences, roughly 12% seen once. Sequences were obtained from PBMCs. These receptors originate from a human donor in good health (CMV status not recorded). Some clones in this sample may be carry-over from other donors' samples.

This clonotype was detected only a few times. The J gene is TRBJ1-3, the V gene TRBV7-2; D possibly corresponds to TRBD1 (6 bases). CDR1 is SGHTA, CDR2 FQGNSA, per germline. The CDR3 extends over 16 amino acids. The V end was cut by 1 base, the J end by 0 bases, with 10 bases between. The CDR3 loop is CASSLGPTGSGNTIYF. For the CDR3, the DNA is TGTGCCAGCAGCTTAGGCCCGACAGGCTCTGGAAACACCATATATTTT.

This CDR3 reads CASSGGGAANTGELFF. The CDR3 DNA sequence: TGTGCCAGCAGCGGGGGGGGGGCCGCGAACACCGGGGAGCTGTTTTTT. The chain combines TRBV11-3 with TRBJ2-2, with D possibly matching TRBD2 (7 bases). The CDR3 has 16 residues. Germline CDR1 reads SGHNT; CDR2 reads YENEEA. Trimming removed 5 bases from V and 0 bases from J, with 13 bases in between.

In its sample, this clonotype was seen many times. The chain is built from TRBV12-3 or TRBV12-4 and TRBJ2-5; unclear D gene. The CDR3 is 11 residues long. The ends were cut back, 2 bases at V and 7 bases at J, with 5 bases in the middle. CDR3 sequence (DNA): TGTGCCAGCAGTTTATCAAGGACCCAGTACTTC. Amino acid sequence: CASSLSRTQYF.

The chain carries TRBV6-5 and TRBJ1-6; D unresolved. The germline V and J ends were trimmed by 5 bases and 3 bases, with 11 bases remaining between them. The CDR3 is made up of 15 amino acids. In germline, CDR1 is MNHEY, CDR2 SVGAGI. CDR3: CASSSDGSYNSPLHF. For the CDR3, the DNA is TGTGCCAGCAGTAGCGACGGCAGCTATAATTCACCCCTCCACTTT.

This clonotype was recorded at least ten times. The chain couples TRBV7-6 to TRBJ2-2, with D tentatively TRBD1 (6 bases). Trimming shortened V by 5 bases and J by 4 bases, and 11 bases separated the two germline ends. The length of the CDR3 is 14 residues. In germline, CDR1 is SGHVS, CDR2 FNYEAQ. The CDR3 reads CASSPGRGTGELFF. In DNA form, the CDR3 reads TGTGCCAGCAGCCCCGGCAGGGGCACCGGGGAGCTGTTTTTT.

This clonotype was seen ten or more times. This chain links TRBV7-9 with TRBJ2-5, with 7 positions matching TRBD1. This CDR3 has 16 residues. CDR1 is SEHNR and CDR2 is FQNEAQ in the germline V gene (reference sequence). J gave up 5 bases and V 5 bases, and 14 bases lay outside the gene matches. The CDR3, as DNA: TGTGCCAGCAGCCCTCCCGACAGGGAAACCGGGGAGACCCAGTACTTC. Its translation is CASSPPDRETGETQYF.

For the CDR3, the DNA is TGTGCCAGCAGTTACGCCTTCGGACTAGCGGGAGTGGAGTACGAGCAGTACTTC. This encodes CASSYAFGLAGVEYEQYF. This chain joins TRBV6-6 and TRBJ2-7, with 13 nucleotides matching TRBD2. Germline V gives CDR1 MNHNY, CDR2 SVGAGI (reference sequence). The CDR3 has 18 residues. Trimming at V came to 2 bases and at J to 4 bases, leaving 11 bases not matched to a gene.

This clonotype was seen at least ten times. V and J are TRBV2 and TRBJ2-1, with 10 bases aligning to TRBD2. Germline V CDR1 and CDR2: SNHLY, FYNNEI. The CDR3 extends over 16 amino acids. V was clipped by 6 bases and J by 7 bases; unmatched bases: 12. DNA for the CDR3: TGTGCCAGCAGCAAGACGGCTAGCGGGGGTAGAAATGAGCAGTTCTTC. Its protein is CASSKTASGGRNEQFF.

This clonotype was picked up many times. This chain connects TRBV7-9 to TRBJ2-5; 7 bases fit TRBD2. The germline gives CDR1 SEHNR, CDR2 FQNEAQ (reference sequence). The CDR3 spans 14 residues. V was pared by 4 bases and J by 4 bases, with 6 bases of the junction left unmatched. The CDR3 protein is CASSSVRGRETQYF. In DNA, the CDR3 is TGTGCCAGCAGCTCCGTCCGCGGGAGAGAGACCCAGTACTTC.

The CDR3 here is CASSRTTHTGELFF. CDR3 coding DNA: TGTGCCAGTAGCCGGACAACGCACACCGGGGAGCTGTTTTTT. The chain links TRBV19 to TRBJ2-2; D is perhaps TRBD1 (5 bases). The CDR3 consists of 14 residues. Trimming left V 6 bases short and J 3 bases short, with 11 bases between. CDR1 is LNHDA and CDR2 is SQIVND in the germline V gene (reference sequence). The full variable domain, completed using reference TRBV19 and TRBJ2-2, is DGGITQSPKYLFRKEGQNVTLSCEQNLNHDAMYWYRQDPGQGLRLIYYSQIVNDFQKGDIAEGYSVSREKKESFPLTVTSAQKNPTAFYLCASSRTTHTGELFFGEGSRLTVL.

This clonotype was seen many times. The chain employs TRBV14 and TRBJ1-1, with 7 bases aligning to TRBD1. The CDR3 is 16 amino acids. Per the germline V gene, CDR1 is SGHDN and CDR2 is FVKESK. The trim removed 4 bases at V and 6 bases at J, leaving 14 bases unmatched. The CDR3 region is CASSLIPGGPFAEAFF. For the CDR3, the DNA is TGTGCCAGCAGCCTCATCCCAGGGGGTCCGTTCGCTGAAGCTTTCTTT.

This clonotype was detected many times. J is TRBJ1-1 and V is TRBV5-1; 7 positions agree with TRBD1. Germline-derived CDR1 and CDR2 are SGHRS and YFSETQ. The CDR3 is 16 amino acids. Losses at the gene ends were 1 base for V and 1 base for J; bases not matched to a gene: 7. The CDR3 DNA reads as TGCGCCAGCAGCTTGAAGAGGGGGCAGGGGAACACTGAAGCTTTCTTT. Protein product: CASSLKRGQGNTEAFF.

This clonotype was detected only a few times. The V and J genes are TRBV9 and TRBJ2-2, with 9 bases fitting TRBD1. Trimming removed 4 bases from V and 1 base from J; junction bases left unmatched: 5. Looked up from germline, CDR1 is SGDLS and CDR2 is YYNGEE. The length of the CDR3 is 16 residues. For the CDR3, the DNA is TGTGCCAGCAGCCTAACAGGGGGCGGGAACACCGGGGAGCTGTTTTTT. Translation gives CASSLTGGGNTGELFF.

The J gene is TRBJ2-5, the V gene TRBV29-1; 7 bases are a match to TRBD1. The V and J ends lost 7 bases and 4 bases, in that order; junction bases with no gene match: 9. Per the germline V gene, CDR1 is SQVTM and CDR2 is ANQGSEA. The length of the CDR3 is 13 residues. The CDR3 sequence: CSDRDSPRETQYF. Here the CDR3 DNA reads TGCAGCGACCGGGACAGCCCCCGAGAGACCCAGTACTTC.

This clonotype was seen more than once but under ten times. The chain employs TRBV11-2 and TRBJ2-1; tentative D call: TRBD2 (5 bases). Germline lookup yields CDR1 SGHAT and CDR2 FQNNGV. V lost 5 bases to trimming and J lost 5 bases, with 13 bases between them. The CDR3 contains 14 residues. The CDR3 here is CASSPTPADNEQFF. In nucleotides, the CDR3 is TGTGCCAGCAGCCCGACTCCAGCGGACAATGAGCAGTTCTTC.

This clonotype was counted many times. The chain employs TRBV15 and TRBJ2-2, with D perhaps TRBD2 (6 bases). The CDR3 contains 20 residues. V lost 3 bases to trimming and J lost 1 base, with 24 bases between them. The germline gives CDR1 LNHNV, CDR2 YYDKDF (reference sequence). CDR3 nucleotide sequence: TGTGCCACCAGCAGCCCCCTGGGATGGGCTAGCGCGCAGAACACCGGGGAGCTGTTTTTT. This translates into CATSSPLGWASAQNTGELFF.

This clonotype was counted at least ten times. The chain is built from TRBV7-2 and TRBJ2-3; D not resolved. The CDR3 is 13 amino acids. Looked up from germline, CDR1 is SGHTA and CDR2 is FQGNSA. Trimming cost V 1 base and J 10 bases, with 12 bases left between them. The CDR3: CASSLDRQPPQYF. CDR3 sequence (DNA): TGTGCCAGCAGCTTAGATAGGCAGCCGCCGCAGTATTTT.

The V gene is TRBV7-9, the J gene TRBJ2-1; tentatively, D is TRBD2 (6 bases). There are 13 residues in the CDR3. Germline V CDR1 and CDR2: SEHNR, FQNEAQ (reference sequence). V gave up 2 bases and J gave up 5 bases, with 7 bases separating them. CDR3 DNA: TGTGCCAGCAGCTTAACTAGCAACAATGAGCAGTTCTTC. Its protein product is CASSLTSNNEQFF.

This clonotype was counted a few times. V and J are TRBV6-5 and TRBJ2-7, with 7 bases identical to TRBD1. The J segment lost 1 base and the V segment lost 4 bases, leaving 4 bases of the junction unmatched. The CDR3 spans 14 residues. The germline gives CDR1 MNHEY, CDR2 SVGAGI. CDR3 nucleotides: TGTGCCAGCAGTTCCGGACAGGTATCCTACGAGCAGTACTTC. Protein product: CASSSGQVSYEQYF.

In this sample, this clonotype turned up many times. This sequence joins TRBV7-2 and TRBJ2-1; tentatively, D is TRBD1 (6 bases). V was clipped by 4 bases and J by 3 bases, with 13 bases between them. This CDR3 comprises 15 residues. Germline values: CDR1 SGHTA, CDR2 FQGNSA. The CDR3 protein is CASSSRWDNYNEQFF. The CDR3 DNA follows: TGTGCCAGCAGCTCAAGGTGGGACAACTACAATGAGCAGTTCTTC. The whole variable domain, filled in from reference TRBV7-2 and TRBJ2-1, reads GAGVSQSPSNKVTEKGKDVELRCDPISGHTALYWYRQSLGQGLEFLIYFQGNSAPDKSGLPSDRFSAERTGGSVSTLTIQRTQQEDSAVYLCASSSRWDNYNEQFFGPGTRLTVL.

The table lists this clonotype with many counts. The gene calls are TRBV6-5 and TRBJ1-2, with 9 nucleotides matching TRBD1. CDR1 is MNHEY, CDR2 SVGAGI, per germline. This CDR3 is built from 17 residues. The V gene end was trimmed by 4 bases and the J gene end by 1 base; junction bases not matched to a gene: 10. The DNA of the CDR3 is TGTGCCAGCAGTTCCCTCCTCGGACAGGGGAGTAACTATGGCTACACCTTC. Residues: CASSSLLGQGSNYGYTF.